This is a list of T cell receptor beta chains from one sample in a study of metastatic and nonmetastatic thyroid tumors. TCRdb reprocessed the PCR reads via MiXCR. The sample has around 34,000 clones, around 20% seen once. The sample comprised blood. The receptors were gathered from a female donor with papillary thyroid cancer or a benign thyroid nodule (not recorded which). Some clones in this sample may be carry-over from other donors' samples. CDR3s leave out the opening cysteine and the closing phenylalanine or tryptophan.

TRBV10-3,TRBJ2-7,AISATSYEQY
TRBV7-8,TRBJ2-1,ASSLGRLSYNEQF
TRBV7-6,TRBJ2-3,ASSLEAGAGDTQY
TRBV18,TRBJ1-5,ASSPSGVFNQPQH
TRBV9,TRBJ2-2,ASSALGPNTGELF
TRBV6-5,TRBJ2-1,ASRSPGTTQKDEQF
TRBV6-1,TRBJ2-7,ASSTDRDRNEQY
TRBV3-1,TRBJ2-5,ASSQAAAMGAQY
TRBV7-2,TRBJ2-3,ASSLSGGRFADTQY
TRBV30,TRBJ1-5,AWSPGTGAQPQH
TRBV19,TRBJ1-5,ASSIESNQPQH
TRBV14,TRBJ2-1,ASTPGSGTGSEQF
TRBV5-6,TRBJ2-2,ASSGQGEYTGELF
TRBV10-3,TRBJ1-1,AIGQSKGQLEAF
TRBV7-9,TRBJ2-2,ASSRQGISTGELF
TRBV18,TRBJ2-7,ASSPGLNYEQY
TRBV12-3/TRBV12-4,TRBJ1-4,VSSEGQLVEKLF
TRBV9,TRBJ2-1,ASSVGPNGATAPNEQF
TRBV3-1,TRBJ1-2,ASSSRDREVSGYT
TRBV6-1,TRBJ1-5,ASNLTAGSNQPQH
TRBV20-1,TRBJ2-1,SVTGSSYNEQF
TRBV18,TRBJ2-3,ASSPVGGPFPDTQY
TRBV20-1,TRBJ1-1,SARGTGDTEAF
TRBV20-1,TRBJ1-5,SASQGYSNQPQH
TRBV6-1,TRBJ2-7,ASSPDLAATYEQY
TRBV6-6,TRBJ2-7,ASSYTSGSSYEQY
TRBV19,TRBJ2-1,ASSRGQSPHNEQF
TRBV6-1,TRBJ2-7,ASSNRGPYEQY
TRBV6-1,TRBJ2-1,ASSEDPGDYNEQF
TRBV25-1,TRBJ2-1,ASSESDNEQF
TRBV20-1,TRBJ2-7,SARPSGGPYEQY
TRBV11-3,TRBJ2-1,ASSLEWGLAGGREQF
TRBV5-1,TRBJ1-1,ASSLGSDTWNTEAF
TRBV6-1,TRBJ1-1,ASTRAPRQAF